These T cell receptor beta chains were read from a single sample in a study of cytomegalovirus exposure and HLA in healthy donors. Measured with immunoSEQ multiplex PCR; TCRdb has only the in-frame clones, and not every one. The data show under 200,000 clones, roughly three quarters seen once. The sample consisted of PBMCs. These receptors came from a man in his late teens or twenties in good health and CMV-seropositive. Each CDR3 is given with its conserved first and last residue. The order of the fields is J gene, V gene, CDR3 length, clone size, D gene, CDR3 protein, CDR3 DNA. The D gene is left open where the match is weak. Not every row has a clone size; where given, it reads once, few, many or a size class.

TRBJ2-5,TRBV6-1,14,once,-,CASSEIGSGETQYF,TGTGCCAGCAGTGAAATCGGCAGCGGAGAGACCCAGTACTTC
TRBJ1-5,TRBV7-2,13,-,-,CASSLGRNQPQHF,TGTGCCAGCAGCTTAGGGAGAAATCAGCCCCAGCATTTT
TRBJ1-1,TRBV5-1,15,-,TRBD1,CASSPAGGLDTEAFF,TGCGCCAGCAGCCCCGCAGGGGGCTTGGACACTGAAGCTTTCTTT
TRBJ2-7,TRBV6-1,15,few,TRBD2,CASSEGLAGVYEQYF,TGTGCCAGCAGTGAAGGACTAGCGGGTGTCTACGAGCAGTATTTC
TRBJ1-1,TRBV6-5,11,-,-,CASRRQERAFF,TGTGCCAGCAGACGACAAGAGAGAGCTTTCTTT
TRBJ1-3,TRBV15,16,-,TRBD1,CATSSRGTSSGNTIYF,TGTGCCACCAGCAGCAGGGGGACCAGCTCTGGAAACACCATATATTTT
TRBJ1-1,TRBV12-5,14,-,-,CASGSTGDHTEAFF,TGTGCTAGTGGTTCTACGGGGGATCACACTGAAGCTTTCTTT
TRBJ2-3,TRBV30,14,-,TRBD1,CAWGVGQGADTQYF,TGTGCCTGGGGCGTCGGACAGGGGGCAGATACGCAGTATTTT
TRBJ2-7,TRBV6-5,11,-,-,CASSGAYEQYF,TGTGCCAGCAGCGGGGCCTACGAGCAGTACTTC
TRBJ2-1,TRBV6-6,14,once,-,CASMAAGPYNEQFF,TGTGCCAGCATGGCGGCGGGGCCATACAATGAGCAGTTCTTC
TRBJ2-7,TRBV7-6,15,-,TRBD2,CASSLLAGAPYEQYF,TGTGCCAGCAGCCTACTAGCGGGGGCCCCCTACGAGCAGTACTTC
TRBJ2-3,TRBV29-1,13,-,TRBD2,CSVESGGTDTQYF,TGCAGCGTTGAAAGCGGGGGCACAGATACGCAGTATTTT
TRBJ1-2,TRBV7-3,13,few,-,CASSLNAGAGYTF,TGTGCCAGCAGCTTAAACGCAGGGGCCGGCTACACCTTC
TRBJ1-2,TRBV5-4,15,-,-,CASSLFVITGYGYTF,TGTGCCAGCAGCTTGTTTGTGATCACAGGGTATGGCTACACCTTC
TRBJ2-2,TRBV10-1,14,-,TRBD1,CASSEWTGSGELFF,TGCGCCAGCAGTGAGTGGACAGGGTCCGGGGAGCTGTTTTTT
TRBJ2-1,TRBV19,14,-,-,CASMDTYSYNEQFF,TGTGCCAGTATGGACACTTACTCCTACAATGAGCAGTTCTTC
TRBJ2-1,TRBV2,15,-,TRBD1,CASSIGTGIYNEQFF,TGTGCCAGCAGTATAGGGACAGGTATCTACAATGAGCAGTTCTTC
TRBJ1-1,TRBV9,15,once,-,CASSVEPGMNTEAFF,TGTGCCAGCAGCGTAGAGCCGGGGATGAACACTGAAGCTTTCTTT
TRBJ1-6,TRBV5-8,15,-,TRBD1,CASSFSDRGRSPLHF,TGTGCCAGCAGCTTTTCGGACAGGGGTCGATCACCCCTCCACTTT
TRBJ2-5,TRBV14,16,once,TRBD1,CASSQGSGTAGGTQYF,TGTGCCAGCAGCCAAGGATCCGGGACCGCAGGGGGGACCCAGTACTTC
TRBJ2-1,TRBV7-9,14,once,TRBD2,CASSFSAGAHEQFF,TGTGCCAGCAGCTTTTCAGCGGGAGCCCATGAGCAGTTCTTC
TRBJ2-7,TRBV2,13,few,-,CASTGNVPYEQYF,TGTGCCAGCACGGGAAACGTCCCCTACGAGCAGTACTTC
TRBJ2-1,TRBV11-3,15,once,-,CASSKGGGPPHEQFF,TGTGCCAGCAGCAAAGGGGGGGGGCCACCCCACGAGCAGTTCTTC
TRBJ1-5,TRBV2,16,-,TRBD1,CASRRDRGEWPQPQHF,TGTGCCAGCAGGAGGGACAGGGGCGAGTGGCCTCAGCCCCAGCATTTT
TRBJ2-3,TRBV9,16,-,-,CASSVEGTLRADTQYF,TGTGCCAGCAGCGTAGAAGGGACATTAAGGGCAGATACGCAGTATTTT
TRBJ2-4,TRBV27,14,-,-,CASSLTGYRNSQYF,TGTGCCAGCAGTTTAACGGGATACAGAAACAGTCAGTACTTC
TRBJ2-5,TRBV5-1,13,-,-,CASSRWAGETQYF,TGCGCCAGCAGCCGTTGGGCGGGAGAGACCCAGTACTTC
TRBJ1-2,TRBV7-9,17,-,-,CASSPNPAGGLGYGYTF,TGTGCCAGCAGCCCCAACCCGGCCGGGGGGCTTGGCTATGGCTACACCTTC
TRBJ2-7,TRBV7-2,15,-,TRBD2,CASSLASGRPHEQYF,TGTGCCAGCAGCTTAGCGAGCGGGAGGCCCCACGAGCAGTACTTC
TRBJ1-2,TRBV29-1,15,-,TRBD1,CSVGRRTGGADGYTF,TGCAGCGTTGGAAGAAGGACAGGGGGCGCGGATGGCTACACCTTC
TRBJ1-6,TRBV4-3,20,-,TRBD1,CASSQYGGLNRGQGSSPLHF,TGCGCCAGCAGCCAGTATGGTGGGTTAAACAGGGGGCAGGGTAGTTCACCCCTCCACTTT
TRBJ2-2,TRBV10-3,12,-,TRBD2,CALRGDTGELFF,TGTGCCTTACGGGGGGACACCGGGGAGCTGTTTTTT
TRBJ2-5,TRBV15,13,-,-,CATSSGGYETQYF,TGTGCCACCAGCAGCGGAGGGTATGAGACCCAGTACTTC
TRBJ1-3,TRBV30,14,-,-,CAWNRPAQGNTIYF,TGTGCCTGGAACCGCCCCGCACAAGGAAACACCATATATTTT
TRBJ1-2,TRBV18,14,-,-,CASSPGLTGNGYTF,TGTGCCAGCTCACCGGGCTTAACAGGGAATGGCTACACCTTC
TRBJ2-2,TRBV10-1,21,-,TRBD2,CATRRPTYRLAGKANTGELFF,TGCGCCACCAGGAGGCCGACATATCGACTAGCGGGAAAAGCGAACACCGGGGAGCTGTTTTTT
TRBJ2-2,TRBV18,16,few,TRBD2,CASSPRSGRRTGELFF,TGTGCCAGCTCACCGCGTAGCGGGAGGCGGACCGGGGAGCTGTTTTTT
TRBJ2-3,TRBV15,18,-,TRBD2,CATSTFSGGLQNTDTQYF,TGTGCCACCAGCACCTTTTCGGGGGGACTTCAAAACACAGATACGCAGTATTTT
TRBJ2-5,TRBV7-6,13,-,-,CASGRGVVETQYF,TGTGCCAGCGGGAGGGGGGTGGTCGAGACCCAGTACTTC
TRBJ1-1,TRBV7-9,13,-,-,CASSSEWDTEAFF,TGTGCCAGCAGCTCGGAGTGGGACACTGAAGCTTTCTTT